These T cell receptor beta chains were read from a single sample in a study of blood T cell repertoires in COVID-19. The table came from immunoSEQ multiplex PCR; TCRdb's copy has only in-frame clones and leaves some out. This sample carries approximately 300,000 clones, 75% to 90% of them seen once, and the ten largest clones take roughly 5.9%. Sequenced input: peripheral blood. These receptors were collected from a woman aged 45-65 years with COVID-19, enrolled during active disease. Each CDR3 is given with its conserved first and last residue. D genes are given only for firm matches. Rows give clone size only sometimes, using once, few, many, or a class for an expanded clone.

>.|.|TRBV19|TRBJ2-2
CAKEDRERPGELFF
TGTGCCAAAGAGGACCGGGAGAGGCCCGGGGAGCTGTTTTTT
>TRBD2|.|TRBV5-5|TRBJ2-7
CASSDIAGGTYEQYF
TGTGCCAGCAGCGATATAGCGGGGGGGACCTACGAGCAGTACTTC
>TRBD1|.|TRBV11-3|TRBJ2-7
CASSGSGTGTSYEQYF
TGTGCCAGCAGCGGATCCGGGACAGGGACCTCCTACGAGCAGTACTTC
>.|.|TRBV19|TRBJ2-2
CASSLVFGVVGTGELFF
TGTGCCAGTAGTCTGGTCTTCGGAGTGGTCGGCACCGGGGAGCTGTTTTTT
>.|.|TRBV21-1|TRBJ2-7
CASSKVAKTSGSPSMDF
TGTGCCAGCAGCAAAGTTGCTAAAACTAGCGGGAGCCCTAGCATGGACTTC
>.|few|TRBV5-4|TRBJ2-6
CASSLVGAGANVLTF
TGTGCCAGCAGCTTGGTAGGGGCTGGGGCCAACGTCCTGACTTTC
>TRBD2|.|TRBV19|TRBJ2-7
CASSKWASGKSYEQYF
TGTGCCAGTAGTAAGTGGGCTAGCGGGAAATCCTACGAGCAGTACTTC
>.|.|TRBV10-3|TRBJ2-1
CAISESQGGPAGFF
TGTGCCATCAGTGAGTCGCAGGGGGGTCCTGCGGGATTCTTC
>.|.|TRBV3-1/TRBV3-2|TRBJ2-7
CASSQVVRGSYEQYF
TGTGCCAGCAGCCAAGTAGTCCGGGGGTCCTACGAGCAGTACTTC
>.|.|TRBV19|TRBJ2-2
CASSVMVSTGELFF
TGTGCCAGTAGTGTAATGGTTAGCACCGGGGAGCTGTTTTTT
>.|.|TRBV15|TRBJ2-7
CATSREHTSYEQYF
TGTGCCACCAGCAGAGAGCACACCTCCTACGAGCAGTACTTC
>TRBD1|.|TRBV15|TRBJ1-2
CATSRDRQGVDGYTF
TGTGCCACCAGCAGAGATAGACAGGGGGTCGATGGCTACACCTTC
>.|few|TRBV30|TRBJ1-1
CAWKVRGGITEAFF
TGTGCCTGGAAAGTCAGGGGCGGAATCACTGAAGCTTTCTTT